This record concerns one T cell receptor beta chain sequence. Its antigen is unknown. The sample originates from a study of T cells after posttransplantation cyclophosphamide. Study-level findings and limits: Later post-transplant blood repertoires were often dominated by donor CD8+ memory clones. Recipient CMV seropositivity and CMV reactivation strongly tracked TRB clonality.

CDR1 is LNHDA and CDR2 is SQIVND in the germline V gene (reference sequence). V shed 3 bases and J 5 bases; nucleotides not matched to a gene: 4. The length of the CDR3 is 14 residues. Only in-frame clones appear in the TCRdb table, and some are missing; sequencing was by immunoSEQ multiplex PCR. The data show about 9,100 clones, roughly 90% seen once. Sampled 1 year posttransplant, controls received myeloablative marrow transplants, methotrexate and a calcineurin inhibitor. Sequenced material: PBMCs, taken after an allogeneic stem cell transplant with a calcineurin inhibitor and methotrexate. The genes are TRBV19 and TRBJ2-5; 9 bases map to TRBD2. The receptor's source is a male patient in his 30s who received an allogeneic stem cell transplant from an unrelated donor, was CMV-positive, and had no GVHD. Some T cells may be the graft donor's. This chain's CDR3 is CASSITAGGETQYF. The CDR3 coding sequence is TGTGCCAGTAGTATTACAGCGGGAGGCGAGACCCAGTACTTC.